Shown below are 2 T cell receptor beta chains from a single sample sequenced in a study of cytomegalovirus exposure and HLA in healthy donors. Both 60 Vbeta primers and 13 Jbeta primers went into the PCR. Measured with immunoSEQ multiplex PCR; TCRdb has only the in-frame clones, and not every one. Of 200,000 to 300,000 clones in the sample, 84% were seen once. Source material: PBMCs. Receptors were obtained from a woman between 40 and 50 years old in good health and CMV-seropositive.

The V and J genes are TRBV2 and TRBJ2-7; a possible D gene is TRBD1 (5 bases). Trimming took off 1 base at V and 6 bases at J, with 10 bases between the two ends. CDR3 length: 13 amino acids. Germline V gene sequence: CDR1 SNHLY, CDR2 FYNNEI. CDR3: CASSEGRQGEQYF. The CDR3 bases are TGTGCCAGCAGTGAAGGCAGGCAGGGCGAGCAGTACTTC.

The chain is built from TRBV9 and TRBJ2-2, with 7 nucleotides matching TRBD1. The CDR3 has 16 residues. Germline CDR1 SGDLS, CDR2 YYNGEE. J gave up 1 base and V 3 bases, and 6 bases lay outside the gene matches. The CDR3 sequence is CASSARQGKNTGELFF. CDR3 nucleotides: TGTGCCAGCAGCGCCCGACAGGGTAAGAACACCGGGGAGCTGTTTTTT.